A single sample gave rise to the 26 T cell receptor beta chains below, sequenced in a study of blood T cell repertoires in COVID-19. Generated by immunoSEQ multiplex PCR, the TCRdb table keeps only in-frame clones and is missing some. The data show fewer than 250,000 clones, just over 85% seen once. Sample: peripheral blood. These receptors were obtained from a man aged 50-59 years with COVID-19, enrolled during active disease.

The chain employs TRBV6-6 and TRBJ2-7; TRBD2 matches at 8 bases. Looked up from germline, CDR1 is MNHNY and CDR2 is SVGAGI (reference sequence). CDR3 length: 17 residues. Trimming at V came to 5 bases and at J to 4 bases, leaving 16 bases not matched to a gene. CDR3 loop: CASSPHLGLAPEYEQYF. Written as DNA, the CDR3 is TGTGCCAGCAGTCCTCACCTAGGACTAGCTCCTGAGTACGAGCAGTACTTC.

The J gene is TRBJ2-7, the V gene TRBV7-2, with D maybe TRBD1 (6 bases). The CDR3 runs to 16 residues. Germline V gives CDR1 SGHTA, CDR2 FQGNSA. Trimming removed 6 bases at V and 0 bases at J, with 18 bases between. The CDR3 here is CASREIHRAHSYEQYF. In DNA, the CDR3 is TGTGCCAGCAGGGAAATTCACAGGGCCCACTCCTACGAGCAGTACTTC. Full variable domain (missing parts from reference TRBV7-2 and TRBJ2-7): GAGVSQSPSNKVTEKGKDVELRCDPISGHTALYWYRQSLGQGLEFLIYFQGNSAPDKSGLPSDRFSAERTGGSVSTLTIQRTQQEDSAVYLCASREIHRAHSYEQYFGPGTRLTVT.

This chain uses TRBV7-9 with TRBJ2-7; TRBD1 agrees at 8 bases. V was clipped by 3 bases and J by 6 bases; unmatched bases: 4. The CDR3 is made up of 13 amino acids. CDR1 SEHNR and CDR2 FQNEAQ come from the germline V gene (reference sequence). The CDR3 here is CASSFGQGGEQYF. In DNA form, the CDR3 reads TGTGCCAGCAGCTTTGGACAGGGCGGCGAGCAGTACTTC.

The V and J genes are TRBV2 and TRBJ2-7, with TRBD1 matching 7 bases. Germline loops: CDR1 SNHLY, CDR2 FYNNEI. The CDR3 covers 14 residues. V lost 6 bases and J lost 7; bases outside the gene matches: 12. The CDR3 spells CASREQGPTREQYF. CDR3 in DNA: TGTGCCAGCAGGGAACAGGGGCCCACCCGGGAGCAGTACTTC.

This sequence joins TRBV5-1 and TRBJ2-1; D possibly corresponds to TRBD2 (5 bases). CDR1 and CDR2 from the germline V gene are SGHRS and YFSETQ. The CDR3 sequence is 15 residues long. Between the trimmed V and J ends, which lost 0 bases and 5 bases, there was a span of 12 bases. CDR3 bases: TGCGCCAGCAGCTTGGTAGCGAAACGGGACAATGAGCAGTTCTTC. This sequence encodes CASSLVAKRDNEQFF.

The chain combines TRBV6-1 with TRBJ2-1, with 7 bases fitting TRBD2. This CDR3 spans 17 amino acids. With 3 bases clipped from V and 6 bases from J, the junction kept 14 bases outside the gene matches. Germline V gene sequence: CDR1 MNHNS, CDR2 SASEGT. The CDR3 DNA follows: TGTGCCAGCAGTGAGGTGGTTTTGGGAGGGGAGGGCAATGAGCAGTTCTTC. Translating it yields CASSEVVLGGEGNEQFF.

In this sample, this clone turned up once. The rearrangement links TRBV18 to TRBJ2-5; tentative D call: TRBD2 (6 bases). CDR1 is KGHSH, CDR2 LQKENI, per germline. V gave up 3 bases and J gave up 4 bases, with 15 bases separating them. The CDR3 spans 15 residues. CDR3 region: CASSPWTNGGETQYF. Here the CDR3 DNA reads TGTGCCAGCTCACCCTGGACAAACGGGGGAGAGACCCAGTACTTC.

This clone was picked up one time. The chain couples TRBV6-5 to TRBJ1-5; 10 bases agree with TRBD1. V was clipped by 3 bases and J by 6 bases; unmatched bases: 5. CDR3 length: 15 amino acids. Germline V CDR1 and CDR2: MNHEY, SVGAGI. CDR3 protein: CASSYGQGGGQPQHF. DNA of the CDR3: TGTGCCAGCAGTTATGGACAGGGGGGGGGTCAGCCCCAGCATTTT.

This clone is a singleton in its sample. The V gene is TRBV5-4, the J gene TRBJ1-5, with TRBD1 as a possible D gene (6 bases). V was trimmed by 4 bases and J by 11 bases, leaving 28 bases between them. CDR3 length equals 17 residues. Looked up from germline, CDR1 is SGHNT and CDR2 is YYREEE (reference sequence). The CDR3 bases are TGTGCCAGCAGCGTTTGGGGGAGGGACAATAATCGCGCGGCCCAGCATTTT. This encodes CASSVWGRDNNRAAQHF.

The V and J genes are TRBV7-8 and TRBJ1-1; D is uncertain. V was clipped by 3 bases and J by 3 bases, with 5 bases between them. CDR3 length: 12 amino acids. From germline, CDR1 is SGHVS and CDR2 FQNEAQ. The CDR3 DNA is TGTGCCAGCAGCTTGTCCTACACTGAAGCTTTCTTT. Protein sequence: CASSLSYTEAFF.

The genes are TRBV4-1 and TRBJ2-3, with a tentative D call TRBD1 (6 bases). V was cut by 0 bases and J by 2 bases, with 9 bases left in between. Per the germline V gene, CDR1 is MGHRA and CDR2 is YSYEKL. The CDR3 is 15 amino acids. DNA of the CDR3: TGCGCCAGCAGCCAAGAGGCAGGGGACACAGATACGCAGTATTTT. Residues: CASSQEAGDTDTQYF.

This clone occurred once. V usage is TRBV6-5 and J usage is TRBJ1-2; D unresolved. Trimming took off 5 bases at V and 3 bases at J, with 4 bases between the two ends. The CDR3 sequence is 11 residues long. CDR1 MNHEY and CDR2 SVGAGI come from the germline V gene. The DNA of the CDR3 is TGTGCCAGCAGTCTCCACTATGGCTACACCTTC. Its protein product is CASSLHYGYTF.

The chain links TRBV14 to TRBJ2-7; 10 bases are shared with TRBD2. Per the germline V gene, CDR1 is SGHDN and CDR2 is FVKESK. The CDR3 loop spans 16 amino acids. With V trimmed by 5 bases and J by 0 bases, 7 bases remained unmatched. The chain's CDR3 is CASSSGLAKSSYEQYF. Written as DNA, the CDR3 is TGTGCCAGCAGCTCGGGACTAGCGAAAAGCTCCTACGAGCAGTACTTC.

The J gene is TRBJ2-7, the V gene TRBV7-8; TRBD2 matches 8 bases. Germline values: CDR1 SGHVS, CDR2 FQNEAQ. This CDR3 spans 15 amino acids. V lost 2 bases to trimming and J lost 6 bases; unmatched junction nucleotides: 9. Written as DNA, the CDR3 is TGTGCCAGCAGCTTATCTGTAGCGGGACGGGGCGAGCAGTACTTC. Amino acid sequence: CASSLSVAGRGEQYF.

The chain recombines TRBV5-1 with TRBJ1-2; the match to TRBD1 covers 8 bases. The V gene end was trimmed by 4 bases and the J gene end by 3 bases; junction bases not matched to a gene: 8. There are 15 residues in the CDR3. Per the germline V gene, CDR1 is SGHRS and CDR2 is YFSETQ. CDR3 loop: CASSPSDRADYGYTF. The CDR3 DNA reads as TGCGCCAGCAGCCCCTCGGACAGGGCAGACTATGGCTACACCTTC.

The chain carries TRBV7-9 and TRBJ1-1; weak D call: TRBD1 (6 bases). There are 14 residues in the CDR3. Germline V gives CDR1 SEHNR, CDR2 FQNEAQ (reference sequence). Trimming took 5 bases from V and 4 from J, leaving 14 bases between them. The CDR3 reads CASSHSGRGTEAFF. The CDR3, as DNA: TGTGCCAGCAGCCACTCCGGCAGGGGCACTGAAGCTTTCTTT.

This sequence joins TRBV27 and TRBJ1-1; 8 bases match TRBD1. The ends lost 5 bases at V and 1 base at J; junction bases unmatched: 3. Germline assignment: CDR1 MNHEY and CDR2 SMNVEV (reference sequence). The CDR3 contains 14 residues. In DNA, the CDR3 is TGTGCCAGCAGTCCGGACAGGGCGAACACTGAAGCTTTCTTT. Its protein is CASSPDRANTEAFF.

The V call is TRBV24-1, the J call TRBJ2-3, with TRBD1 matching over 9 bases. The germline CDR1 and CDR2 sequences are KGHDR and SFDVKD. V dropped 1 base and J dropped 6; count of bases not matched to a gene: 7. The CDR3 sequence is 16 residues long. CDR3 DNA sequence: TGTGCCACCAGTGATTTCGTGACAGGGGGAGGGGATACGCAGTATTTT. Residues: CATSDFVTGGGDTQYF.

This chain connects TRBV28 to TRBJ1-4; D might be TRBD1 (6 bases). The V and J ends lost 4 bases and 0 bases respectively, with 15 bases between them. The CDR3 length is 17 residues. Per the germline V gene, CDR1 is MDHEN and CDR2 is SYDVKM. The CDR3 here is CASSSRDTFATNEKLFF. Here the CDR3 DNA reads TGTGCCAGCAGTTCCCGGGACACTTTCGCAACTAATGAAAAACTGTTTTTT.

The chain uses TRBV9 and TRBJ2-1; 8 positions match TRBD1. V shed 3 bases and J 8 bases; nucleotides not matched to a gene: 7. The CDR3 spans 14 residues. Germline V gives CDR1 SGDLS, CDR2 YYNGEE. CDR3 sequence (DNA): TGTGCCAGCAGCGAACGACAGGGGTTGGATGAGCAGTTCTTC. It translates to CASSERQGLDEQFF.

CDR3 protein: CASTPARGQRNSPLHF. The CDR3 DNA sequence: TGCGCCAGCACCCCCGCGCGGGGACAGAGAAATTCACCCCTCCACTTT. The genes are TRBV23-1 and TRBJ1-6; 7 bases match TRBD1. TRBV23-1 is treated as an ORF (open reading frame) with a function not yet certain. The J segment lost 7 bases and the V segment lost 7 bases, leaving 13 bases of the junction unmatched. CDR3 length: 16 residues.

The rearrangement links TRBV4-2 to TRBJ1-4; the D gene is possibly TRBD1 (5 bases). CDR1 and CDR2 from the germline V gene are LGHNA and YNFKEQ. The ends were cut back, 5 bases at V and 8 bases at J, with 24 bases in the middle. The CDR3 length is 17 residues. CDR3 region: CASSTHPRSGGTEKLFF. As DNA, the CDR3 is TGTGCCAGCAGCACCCATCCCCGTTCCGGGGGAACGGAAAAACTGTTTTTT.

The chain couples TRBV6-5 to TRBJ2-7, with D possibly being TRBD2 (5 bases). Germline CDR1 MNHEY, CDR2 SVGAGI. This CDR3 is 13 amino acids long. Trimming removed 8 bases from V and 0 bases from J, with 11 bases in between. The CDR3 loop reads CASEDGDSYEQYF. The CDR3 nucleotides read TGTGCCAGCGAGGACGGGGACTCCTACGAGCAGTACTTC.

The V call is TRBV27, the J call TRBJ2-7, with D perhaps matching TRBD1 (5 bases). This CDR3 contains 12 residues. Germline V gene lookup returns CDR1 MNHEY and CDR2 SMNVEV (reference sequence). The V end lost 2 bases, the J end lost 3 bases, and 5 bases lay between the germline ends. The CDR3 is CASSLTGYEQYF. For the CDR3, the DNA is TGTGCCAGCAGTTTAACAGGCTACGAGCAGTACTTC.

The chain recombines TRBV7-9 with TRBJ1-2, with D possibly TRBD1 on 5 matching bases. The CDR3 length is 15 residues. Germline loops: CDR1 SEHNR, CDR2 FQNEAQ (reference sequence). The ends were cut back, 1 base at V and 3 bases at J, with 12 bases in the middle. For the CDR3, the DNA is TGTGCCAGCAGCTTAGAGGGGCAGACTGACTATGGCTACACCTTC. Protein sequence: CASSLEGQTDYGYTF.

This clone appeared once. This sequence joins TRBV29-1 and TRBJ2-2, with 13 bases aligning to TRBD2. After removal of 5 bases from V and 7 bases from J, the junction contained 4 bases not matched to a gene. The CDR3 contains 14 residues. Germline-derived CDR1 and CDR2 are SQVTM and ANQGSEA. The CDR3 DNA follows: TGCAGCGTTAGGACTAGCGGGAGCTACGGGGAGCTGTTTTTT. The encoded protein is CSVRTSGSYGELFF.